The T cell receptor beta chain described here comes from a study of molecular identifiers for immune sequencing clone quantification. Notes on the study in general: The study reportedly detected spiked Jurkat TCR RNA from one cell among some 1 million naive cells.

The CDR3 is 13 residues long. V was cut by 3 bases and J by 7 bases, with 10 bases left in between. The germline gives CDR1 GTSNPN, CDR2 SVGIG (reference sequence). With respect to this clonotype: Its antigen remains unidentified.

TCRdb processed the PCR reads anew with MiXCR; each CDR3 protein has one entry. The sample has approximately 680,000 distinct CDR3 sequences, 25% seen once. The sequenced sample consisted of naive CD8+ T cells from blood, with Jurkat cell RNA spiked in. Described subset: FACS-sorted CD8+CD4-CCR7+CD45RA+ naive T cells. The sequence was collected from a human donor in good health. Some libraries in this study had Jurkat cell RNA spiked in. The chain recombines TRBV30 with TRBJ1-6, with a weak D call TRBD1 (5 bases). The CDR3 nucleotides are TGTGCCTGGAGCCAAGACAGAAATTCACCCCTCCACTTT. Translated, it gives CAWSQDRNSPLHF.